This T cell receptor beta chain was found in a study of shared clonotypes between healthy human individuals. Several immunoSEQ plates held equal portions of the genomic DNA taken from each subset. Sorted subsets were amplified in replicate PCRs using approximately 0.2 ug DNA, about 30,000 T cell genomes. TCRdb's table, derived via immunoSEQ multiplex PCR, lists solely in-frame clones and lacks some. This sample has about 1.1 million clones, with around 78% found just once. The CDR3 loop spans 14 amino acids. Trimming left V 6 bases short and J 0 bases short, with 15 bases between. The germline V gene has CDR1 SQVTM and CDR2 ANQGSEA. Overall study results and limits: Naive CD4 clonotypes were shared across a handful of donors at 4% to 5%.

Of note for this clone: Its target is not known.

Nashville, Tennessee was home to all donors, who were Caucasian adults. Sequenced material: memory CD4+ T cells from PBMCs. The sample's subset: CD45RA-negative fraction. The chain uses TRBV29-1 and TRBJ2-7, with D perhaps matching TRBD1 or TRBD2 (6 bases each). This clonotype was obtained from a man aged 18 to 30 in good health. Some clones in this sample may be carry-over from other donors' samples. The CDR3 bases are TGCAGCGTCGATCGGGGGACAAACTCCTACGAGCAGTACTTC. This encodes CSVDRGTNSYEQYF.